Shown below are 22 T cell receptor beta chains from a single sample sequenced in a study of cytomegalovirus exposure and HLA in healthy donors (dated by TCRdb to about 2017). Libraries were constructed by the immunoSEQ multiplex PCR assay. For the multiplex PCR, a mixture combining 60 forward primers for TCR Vbeta segments and 13 reverse primers for TCR Jbeta segments was used. Drawn from immuneACCESS, this table holds only the in-frame rearrangements with V and J called that TCRdb kept. Clones are partly lost; checked studies trace under half to an unresolved V gene and leave the rest unexplained. This sample lists under 200,000 clones; roughly four fifths were detected once. The ten largest clones represent around 1.5% of the sample. Specimen: PBMCs. The receptors originated from a man aged 40-49 years in good health and CMV-seronegative.

The table lists this clone with a few counts. The chain links TRBV18 to TRBJ1-2; TRBD1 matches 7 bases. The CDR3 length is 14 residues. With 5 bases clipped from V and 1 base from J, the junction kept 4 bases outside the gene matches. In germline, CDR1 is KGHSH, CDR2 LQKENI. The DNA for the CDR3 is TGTGCCAGCTCATCGAACAGGGGTAACTATGGCTACACCTTC. This translates into CASSSNRGNYGYTF.

The chain couples TRBV5-4 to TRBJ2-3; 9 positions agree with TRBD2. The CDR3 is made up of 16 amino acids. CDR1 is SGHNT and CDR2 is YYREEE in the germline V gene (reference sequence). V lost 3 bases, J lost 1 base, and 6 bases stayed unmatched. The DNA of the CDR3 is TGTGCCAGCAGCTCGGTAGCGGGAGAAGGCACAGATACGCAGTATTTT. Translating it yields CASSSVAGEGTDTQYF.

As for this clone: At the DNA level, this CDR3 is encoded by other sequences in the same sample as well. The rearrangement uses TRBV5-1 and TRBJ1-1; 9 bases align to TRBD1. Germline V lookup: CDR1 SGHRS, CDR2 YFSETQ. The J segment lost 4 bases and the V segment lost 0 bases, leaving 1 base of the junction unmatched. The CDR3 has 14 residues. The CDR3 DNA follows: TGCGCCAGCAGCTTGGGACAGGGGGGCACTGAAGCTTTCTTT. Protein sequence: CASSLGQGGTEAFF.

The genes are TRBV10-3 and TRBJ1-1, with unresolved D. With 10 bases removed from V and 0 bases from J, the gap between germline ends came to 6 bases. The CDR3 consists of 11 residues. The germline gives CDR1 ENHRY, CDR2 SYGVKD. The CDR3 spells CATSVNTEAFF. CDR3 DNA sequence: TGTGCCACCTCAGTGAACACTGAAGCTTTCTTT.

This chain links TRBV19 with TRBJ2-1; 9 bases map to TRBD2. The CDR3 is 18 residues long. Germline CDR1 and CDR2: LNHDA and SQIVND (reference sequence). The J segment lost 9 bases and the V segment lost 8 bases, leaving 23 bases of the junction unmatched. CDR3 coding DNA: TGTGCCAGTCGAGGGGCGGGAGGGTTTACGGGCCTAGGAAGTGAGCAGTTCTTC. Amino acids: CASRGAGGFTGLGSEQFF.

V gene TRBV10-3 combines with J gene TRBJ2-2; 8 nucleotides agree with TRBD2. The CDR3 totals 20 residues. Germline loops: CDR1 ENHRY, CDR2 SYGVKD. The ends lost 3 bases at V and 0 bases at J; junction bases unmatched: 15. The CDR3 DNA reads TGTGCCATCAGTGAAAGTACCGGGGCTAGCGGGCGAACGAACACCGGGGAGCTGTTTTTT. Protein: CAISESTGASGRTNTGELFF.

V and J are TRBV7-3 and TRBJ2-1; D is uncertain. From germline, CDR1 is SGHTA and CDR2 FQGTGA. V was cut by 5 bases and J by 0 bases, with 11 bases left in between. This CDR3 region has 15 residues. The CDR3 loop is CASSRDSSSYNEQFF. The CDR3 bases are TGTGCCAGCAGCCGCGACTCTTCCTCCTACAATGAGCAGTTCTTC.

This chain uses TRBV28 with TRBJ2-3; TRBD1 aligns across 7 bases. V dropped 4 bases and J dropped 6; count of bases not matched to a gene: 7. Germline V gene lookup returns CDR1 MDHEN and CDR2 SYDVKM. This CDR3 has 14 residues. The CDR3 nucleotides are TGTGCCAGCAGTTCGACAGGGTCCTCTGATACGCAGTATTTT. Translation: CASSSTGSSDTQYF. Combining the CDR3 with reference TRBV28 and TRBJ2-3 gives the whole variable domain DVKVTQSSRYLVKRTGEKVFLECVQDMDHENMFWYRQDPGLGLRLIYFSYDVKMKEKGDIPEGYSVSREKKERFSLILESASTNQTSMYLCASSSTGSSDTQYFGPGTRLTVL.

The chain links TRBV6-5 to TRBJ1-1; 7 nucleotides match TRBD1. The CDR3 length is 13 residues. Per the germline V gene, CDR1 is MNHEY and CDR2 is SVGAGI. Trimming cost V 6 bases and J 4 bases; bases outside gene matches: 5. Here the CDR3 reads CASSPGGITEAFF. In nucleotides, the CDR3 is TGTGCCAGCAGCCCAGGGGGTATCACTGAAGCTTTCTTT.

V gene TRBV21-1 combines with J gene TRBJ2-7; the D call of TRBD2 is as the table states it, not checked on the DNA. TRBV21-1 is flagged as a pseudogene. This CDR3 has 16 residues. This CDR3 is CASSKTSGTRSYEQYV. The CDR3 nucleotides read TGTGCCAGCAGCAAAACTAGCGGGACGCGGTCCTACGAGCAGTACGTC.

The chain recombines TRBV9 with TRBJ2-1; D unresolved. The CDR3 loop spans 12 amino acids. Germline assignment: CDR1 SGDLS and CDR2 YYNGEE. Trimming pared 3 bases from V and 4 bases from J, leaving 5 bases between. The CDR3 loop reads CASSARYNEQFF. The DNA for the CDR3 is TGTGCCAGCAGCGCGCGGTACAATGAGCAGTTCTTC.

The chain couples TRBV10-2 to TRBJ1-4, with TRBD1 matching 10 bases. The germline V gene encodes CDR1 WSHSY and CDR2 SAAADI. The V gene end was trimmed by 6 bases and the J gene end by 5 bases; junction bases not matched to a gene: 6. The CDR3 is 15 residues long. In nucleotides, the CDR3 is TGCGCCAGCAGCAAACCGGGACAGGGGAATGAAAAACTGTTTTTT. Protein sequence: CASSKPGQGNEKLFF.

The V call is TRBV7-3, the J call TRBJ2-7; tentative D call: TRBD2 (6 bases). The V gene lost 1 base and the J gene lost 4 bases, with 8 bases spanning the gap. The germline gives CDR1 SGHTA, CDR2 FQGTGA. This CDR3 spans 13 amino acids. CDR3 DNA: TGTGCCAGCAGCTTAATGGAGGGTTACGAGCAGTACTTC. Translated, it gives CASSLMEGYEQYF.

The chain has TRBV4-1 and TRBJ2-1, with TRBD2 matching 7 bases. Germline V gives CDR1 MGHRA, CDR2 YSYEKL. The CDR3 consists of 18 residues. The V gene end was trimmed by 1 base and the J gene end by 3 bases; junction bases not matched to a gene: 12. DNA for the CDR3: TGCGCCAGCAGCCAAGTCTCGGGCCGGGAGGCCTACTACAATGAGCAGTTCTTC. Encoded protein: CASSQVSGREAYYNEQFF.

The rearrangement links TRBV4-2 to TRBJ2-7; D may be TRBD2 (5 bases). The V end was cut by 6 bases, the J end by 5 bases, with 14 bases between. The CDR3 loop spans 13 amino acids. CDR1 is LGHNA, CDR2 YNFKEQ, per germline. The CDR3: CASSQTRGDEQYV. CDR3 nucleotides: TGTGCCAGCAGTCAAACACGGGGTGACGAGCAGTACGTC.

This clone has a single count. The chain carries TRBV29-1 and TRBJ2-2, with 7 bases fitting TRBD1. This CDR3 contains 18 residues. Germline assignment: CDR1 SQVTM and CDR2 ANQGSEA. The junction had 22 bases not matched to a gene; V was cut back by 7 bases and J by 5 bases. DNA for the CDR3: TGCAGCGCCTACTCCGGGACACAGGGGAAACCGGCAACCGGGGAGCTGTTTTTT. Translation: CSAYSGTQGKPATGELFF.

This chain uses TRBV9 with TRBJ2-2; 7 positions match TRBD1. The length of the CDR3 is 14 residues. Per the germline V gene, CDR1 is SGDLS and CDR2 is YYNGEE. Trimming took 2 bases from V and 4 from J; bases not matched to a gene: 2. In nucleotides, the CDR3 is TGTGCCAGCAGCGTTGGACAGGTCACCGGGGAGCTGTTTTTT. Protein product: CASSVGQVTGELFF. Drawing the rest from reference TRBV9 and TRBJ2-2, the complete variable domain is DSGVTQTPKHLITATGQRVTLRCSPRSGDLSVYWYQQSLDQGLQFLIQYYNGEERAKGNILERFSAQQFPDLHSELNLSSLELGDSALYFCASSVGQVTGELFFGEGSRLTVL.

J is TRBJ2-5 and V is TRBV5-4, with D perhaps TRBD2 (6 bases). The V end was cut by 3 bases, the J end by 4 bases, with 13 bases between. The CDR3 length is 14 residues. CDR1 is SGHNT and CDR2 is YYREEE in the germline V gene (reference sequence). The CDR3 loop is CASSYAGIAETQYF. DNA of the CDR3: TGTGCCAGCAGCTACGCGGGGATAGCAGAGACCCAGTACTTC.

This clone was seen just once. This chain links TRBV30 with TRBJ2-7; D is undetermined. The V gene lost 0 bases and the J gene lost 6 bases, with 6 bases spanning the gap. This CDR3 has 11 amino acids. Germline CDR1 and CDR2: GTSNPN and SVGIG (reference sequence). This CDR3 reads CAWSVLIEQYF. The CDR3 DNA sequence: TGTGCCTGGAGTGTACTGATCGAGCAGTACTTC.

V and J are TRBV6-1 and TRBJ2-2; 15 positions agree with TRBD2. The CDR3 contains 15 residues. Germline V gene lookup returns CDR1 MNHNS and CDR2 SASEGT. V lost 6 bases to trimming and J lost 5 bases; unmatched junction nucleotides: 1. The CDR3 is CASRGLAGGTGELFF. The CDR3 coding sequence is TGTGCCAGCAGGGGACTAGCGGGAGGTACCGGGGAGCTGTTTTTT.

The V call is TRBV6-6, the J call TRBJ2-3; 7 bases agree with TRBD1. The germline CDR1 and CDR2 sequences are MNHNY and SVGAGI (reference sequence). The V and J ends lost 6 bases and 4 bases, in that order; junction bases with no gene match: 7. This CDR3 region has 14 residues. The CDR3 nucleotides are TGTGCCAGCAGCCTGACAGGGAAGCCAGATACGCAGTATTTT. Translating it yields CASSLTGKPDTQYF.

The rearrangement links TRBV5-8 to TRBJ1-1; TRBD1 agrees at 8 bases. CDR1 is SGHTS and CDR2 is YDEGEE in the germline V gene. This CDR3 has 17 residues. Trimming at V came to 1 base and at J to 4 bases, leaving 12 bases not matched to a gene. CDR3 protein: CASSLYRGDSIPTEAFF. DNA of the CDR3: TGTGCCAGCAGCTTGTACAGGGGGGACAGCATTCCCACTGAAGCTTTCTTT. Based on the CDR3 plus reference TRBV5-8 and TRBJ1-1, the full variable domain is EAGVTQSPTHLIKTRGQQATLRCSPISGHTSVYWYQQALGLGLQFLLWYDEGEERNRGNFPPRFSGRQFPNYSSELNVNALELEDSALYLCASSLYRGDSIPTEAFFGQGTRLTVV.